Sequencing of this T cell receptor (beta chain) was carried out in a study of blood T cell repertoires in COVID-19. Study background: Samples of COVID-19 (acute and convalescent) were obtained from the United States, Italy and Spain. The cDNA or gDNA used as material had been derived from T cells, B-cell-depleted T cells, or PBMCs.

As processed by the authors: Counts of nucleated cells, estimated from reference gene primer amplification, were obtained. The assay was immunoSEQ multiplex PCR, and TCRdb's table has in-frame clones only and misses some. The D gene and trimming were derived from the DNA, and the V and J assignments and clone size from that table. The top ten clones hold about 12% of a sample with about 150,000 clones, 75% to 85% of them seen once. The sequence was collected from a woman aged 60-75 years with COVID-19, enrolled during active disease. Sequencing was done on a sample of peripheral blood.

CDR3 DNA sequence: TGTGCCACCTCTGGGGACTCGAAAGAGACCCAGTACTTC. Its protein is CATSGDSKETQYF. The chain employs TRBV18 and TRBJ2-5, with D possibly being TRBD2 (6 bases). The CDR3 consists of 13 residues. The V gene lost 10 bases and the J gene lost 3 bases, with 15 bases spanning the gap. In germline, CDR1 is KGHSH, CDR2 LQKENI.